This T cell receptor beta chain came from a study of T cells after yellow fever vaccination. Overall study results and limits: Although the secondary response was weaker, it peaked faster, at day 5 versus 15. Detected again after the booster were most primary-vaccination clones, at about 96% CD4 and 70% to 90% CD8.

MiXCR was run by TCRdb on the 5' RACE reads, yielding one entry per CDR3 protein. The sample has about 240,000 distinct CDR3 sequences, 6.9% seen once. This clonotype has only a few counts. Its cognate antigen is unknown. Trimming removed 6 bases from V and 11 bases from J; junction bases left unmatched: 10. The CDR3 loop spans 13 amino acids. The clonotype originates from a man aged 25-40 years who received the YFV17D yellow fever vaccine. The material was CD4+ T cells sorted from PBMCs, obtained 15 days after the yellow fever booster vaccination. The rearrangement links TRBV12-3 or TRBV12-4 to TRBJ2-3; 8 nucleotides line up with TRBD2. The CDR3 region is CASRPSPSGQQYF. Written as DNA, the CDR3 is TGTGCCAGCAGACCCTCCCCTAGCGGGCAGCAGTATTTT.